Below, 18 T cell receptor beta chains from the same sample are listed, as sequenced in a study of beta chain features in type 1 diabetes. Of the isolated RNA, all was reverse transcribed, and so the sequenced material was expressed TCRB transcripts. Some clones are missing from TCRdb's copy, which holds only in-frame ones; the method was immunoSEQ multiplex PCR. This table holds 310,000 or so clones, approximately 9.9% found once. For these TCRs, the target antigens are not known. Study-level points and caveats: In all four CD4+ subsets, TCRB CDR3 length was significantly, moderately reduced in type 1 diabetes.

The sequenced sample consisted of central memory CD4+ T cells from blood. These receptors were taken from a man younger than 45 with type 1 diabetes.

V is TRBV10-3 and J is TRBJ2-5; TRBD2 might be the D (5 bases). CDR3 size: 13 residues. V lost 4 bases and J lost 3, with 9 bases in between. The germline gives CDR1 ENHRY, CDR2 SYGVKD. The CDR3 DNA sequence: TGTGCCATCAGTGGAGGGCAGGAAGAGACCCAGTACTTC. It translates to CAISGGQEETQYF.

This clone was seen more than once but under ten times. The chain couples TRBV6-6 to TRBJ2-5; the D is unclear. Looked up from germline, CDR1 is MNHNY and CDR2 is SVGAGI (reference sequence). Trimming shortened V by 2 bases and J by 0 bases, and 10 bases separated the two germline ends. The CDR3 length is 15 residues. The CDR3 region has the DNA TGTGCCAGCAGTTACGACACCCGCGACCAAGAGACCCAGTACTTC. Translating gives CASSYDTRDQETQYF.

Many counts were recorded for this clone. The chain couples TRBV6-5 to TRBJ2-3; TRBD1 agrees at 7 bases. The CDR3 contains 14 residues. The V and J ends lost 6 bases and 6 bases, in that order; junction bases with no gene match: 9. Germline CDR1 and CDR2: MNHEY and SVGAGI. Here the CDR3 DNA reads TGTGCCAGCAGCCCTGACAGGGTTAGGGATACGCAGTATTTT. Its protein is CASSPDRVRDTQYF.

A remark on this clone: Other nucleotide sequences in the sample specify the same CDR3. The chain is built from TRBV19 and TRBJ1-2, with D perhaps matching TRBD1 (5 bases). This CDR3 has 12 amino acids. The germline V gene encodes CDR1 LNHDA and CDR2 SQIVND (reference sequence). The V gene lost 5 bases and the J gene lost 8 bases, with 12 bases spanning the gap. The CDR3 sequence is CASSPGPGGYTF. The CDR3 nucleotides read TGTGCCAGTAGTCCAGGGCCAGGGGGCTACACCTTC.

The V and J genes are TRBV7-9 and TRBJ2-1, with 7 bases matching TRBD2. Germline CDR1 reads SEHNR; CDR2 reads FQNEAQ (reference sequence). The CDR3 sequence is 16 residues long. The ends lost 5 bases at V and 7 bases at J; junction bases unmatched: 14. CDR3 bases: TGTGCCAGCAGCCTCTACCTCGGGGCCGGGGGGAATGAGCAGTTCTTC. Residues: CASSLYLGAGGNEQFF.

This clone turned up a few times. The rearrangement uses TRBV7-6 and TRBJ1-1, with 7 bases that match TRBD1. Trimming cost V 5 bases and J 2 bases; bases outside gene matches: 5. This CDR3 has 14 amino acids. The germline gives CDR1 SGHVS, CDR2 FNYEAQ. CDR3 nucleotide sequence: TGTGCCAGCAGCAAAAGACAGGGCAACACTGAAGCTTTCTTT. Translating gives CASSKRQGNTEAFF.

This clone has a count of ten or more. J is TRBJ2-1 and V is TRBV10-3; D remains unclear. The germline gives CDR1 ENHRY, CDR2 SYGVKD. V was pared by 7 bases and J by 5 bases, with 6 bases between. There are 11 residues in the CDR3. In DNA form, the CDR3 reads TGTGCCATCAATCGGGACAATGAGCAGTTCTTC. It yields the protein CAINRDNEQFF.

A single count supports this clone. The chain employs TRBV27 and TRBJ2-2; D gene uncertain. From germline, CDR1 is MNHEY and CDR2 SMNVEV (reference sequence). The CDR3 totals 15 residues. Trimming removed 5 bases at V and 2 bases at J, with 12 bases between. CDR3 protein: CASSPRTDNTGELFF. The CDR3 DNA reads TGTGCCAGCAGTCCTCGAACGGACAACACCGGGGAGCTGTTTTTT.

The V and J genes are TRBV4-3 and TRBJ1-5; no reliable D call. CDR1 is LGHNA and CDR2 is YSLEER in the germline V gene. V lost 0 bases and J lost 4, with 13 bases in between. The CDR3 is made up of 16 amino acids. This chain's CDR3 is CASSQDAAAGNQPQHF. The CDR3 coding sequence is TGCGCCAGCAGCCAAGATGCGGCAGCCGGTAATCAGCCCCAGCATTTT.

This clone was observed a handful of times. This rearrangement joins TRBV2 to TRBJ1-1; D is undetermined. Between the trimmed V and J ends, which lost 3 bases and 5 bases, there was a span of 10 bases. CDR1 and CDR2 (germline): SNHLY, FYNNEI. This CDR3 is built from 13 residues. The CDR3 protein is CASSDSGRTEAFF. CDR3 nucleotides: TGTGCCAGCAGTGACAGCGGGCGTACTGAAGCTTTCTTT.

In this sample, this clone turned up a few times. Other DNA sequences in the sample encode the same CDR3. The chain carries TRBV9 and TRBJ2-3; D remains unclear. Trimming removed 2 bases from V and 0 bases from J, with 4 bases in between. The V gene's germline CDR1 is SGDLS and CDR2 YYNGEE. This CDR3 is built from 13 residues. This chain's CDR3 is CASSVGSTDTQYF. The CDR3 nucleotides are TGTGCCAGCAGCGTTGGTAGCACAGATACGCAGTATTTT.

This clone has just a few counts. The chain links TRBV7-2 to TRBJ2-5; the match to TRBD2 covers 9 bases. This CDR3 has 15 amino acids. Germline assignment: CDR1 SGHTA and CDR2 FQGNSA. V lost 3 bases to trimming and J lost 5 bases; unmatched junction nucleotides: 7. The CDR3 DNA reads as TGTGCCAGCAGCTTGGTGAAGCGGGGGGACGAGACCCAGTACTTC. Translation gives CASSLVKRGDETQYF.

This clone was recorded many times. This CDR3 is CASSPPTGSSAKNIQYF. In nucleotides, the CDR3 is TGTGCCAGCTCACCACCGACGGGAAGTTCGGCCAAAAACATTCAGTACTTC. The gene calls are TRBV18 and TRBJ2-4, with D maybe TRBD2 (5 bases). Germline V CDR1 and CDR2: KGHSH, LQKENI. Trimming pared 0 bases from V and 1 base from J, leaving 13 bases between. This CDR3 contains 17 residues.

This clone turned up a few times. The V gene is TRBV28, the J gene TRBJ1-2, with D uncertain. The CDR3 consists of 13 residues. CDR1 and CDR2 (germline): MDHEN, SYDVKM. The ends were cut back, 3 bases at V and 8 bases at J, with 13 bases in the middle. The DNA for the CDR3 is TGTGCCAGCAGTTTCCCTAACCATCGGGGCTACACCTTC. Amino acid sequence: CASSFPNHRGYTF.

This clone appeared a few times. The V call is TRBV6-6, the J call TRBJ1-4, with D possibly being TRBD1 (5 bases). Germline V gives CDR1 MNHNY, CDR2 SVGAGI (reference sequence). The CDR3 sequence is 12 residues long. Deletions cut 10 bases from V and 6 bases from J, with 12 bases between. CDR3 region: CATGKGDEKLFF. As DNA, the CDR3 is TGTGCCACCGGGAAAGGGGATGAAAAACTGTTTTTT.

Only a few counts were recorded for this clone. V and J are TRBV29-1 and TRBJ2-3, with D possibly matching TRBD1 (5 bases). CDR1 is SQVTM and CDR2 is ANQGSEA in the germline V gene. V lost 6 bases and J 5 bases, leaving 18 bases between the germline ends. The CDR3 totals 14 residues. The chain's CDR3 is CSVASTASIDTQYF. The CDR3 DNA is TGCAGCGTAGCGTCGACAGCCTCGATAGATACGCAGTATTTT.

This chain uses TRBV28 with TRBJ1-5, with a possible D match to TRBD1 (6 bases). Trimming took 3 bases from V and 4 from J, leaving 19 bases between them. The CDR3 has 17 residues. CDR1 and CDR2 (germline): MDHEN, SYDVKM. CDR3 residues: CASSFYPSDSANQPQHF. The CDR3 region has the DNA TGTGCCAGCAGTTTCTACCCATCGGACAGCGCTAATCAGCCCCAGCATTTT.

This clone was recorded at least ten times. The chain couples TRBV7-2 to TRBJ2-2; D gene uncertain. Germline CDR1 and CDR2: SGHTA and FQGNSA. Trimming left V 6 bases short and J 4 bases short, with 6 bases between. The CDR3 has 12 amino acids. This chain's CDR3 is CASRGRTGELFF. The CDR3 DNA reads TGTGCCAGCAGAGGGCGCACCGGGGAGCTGTTTTTT.